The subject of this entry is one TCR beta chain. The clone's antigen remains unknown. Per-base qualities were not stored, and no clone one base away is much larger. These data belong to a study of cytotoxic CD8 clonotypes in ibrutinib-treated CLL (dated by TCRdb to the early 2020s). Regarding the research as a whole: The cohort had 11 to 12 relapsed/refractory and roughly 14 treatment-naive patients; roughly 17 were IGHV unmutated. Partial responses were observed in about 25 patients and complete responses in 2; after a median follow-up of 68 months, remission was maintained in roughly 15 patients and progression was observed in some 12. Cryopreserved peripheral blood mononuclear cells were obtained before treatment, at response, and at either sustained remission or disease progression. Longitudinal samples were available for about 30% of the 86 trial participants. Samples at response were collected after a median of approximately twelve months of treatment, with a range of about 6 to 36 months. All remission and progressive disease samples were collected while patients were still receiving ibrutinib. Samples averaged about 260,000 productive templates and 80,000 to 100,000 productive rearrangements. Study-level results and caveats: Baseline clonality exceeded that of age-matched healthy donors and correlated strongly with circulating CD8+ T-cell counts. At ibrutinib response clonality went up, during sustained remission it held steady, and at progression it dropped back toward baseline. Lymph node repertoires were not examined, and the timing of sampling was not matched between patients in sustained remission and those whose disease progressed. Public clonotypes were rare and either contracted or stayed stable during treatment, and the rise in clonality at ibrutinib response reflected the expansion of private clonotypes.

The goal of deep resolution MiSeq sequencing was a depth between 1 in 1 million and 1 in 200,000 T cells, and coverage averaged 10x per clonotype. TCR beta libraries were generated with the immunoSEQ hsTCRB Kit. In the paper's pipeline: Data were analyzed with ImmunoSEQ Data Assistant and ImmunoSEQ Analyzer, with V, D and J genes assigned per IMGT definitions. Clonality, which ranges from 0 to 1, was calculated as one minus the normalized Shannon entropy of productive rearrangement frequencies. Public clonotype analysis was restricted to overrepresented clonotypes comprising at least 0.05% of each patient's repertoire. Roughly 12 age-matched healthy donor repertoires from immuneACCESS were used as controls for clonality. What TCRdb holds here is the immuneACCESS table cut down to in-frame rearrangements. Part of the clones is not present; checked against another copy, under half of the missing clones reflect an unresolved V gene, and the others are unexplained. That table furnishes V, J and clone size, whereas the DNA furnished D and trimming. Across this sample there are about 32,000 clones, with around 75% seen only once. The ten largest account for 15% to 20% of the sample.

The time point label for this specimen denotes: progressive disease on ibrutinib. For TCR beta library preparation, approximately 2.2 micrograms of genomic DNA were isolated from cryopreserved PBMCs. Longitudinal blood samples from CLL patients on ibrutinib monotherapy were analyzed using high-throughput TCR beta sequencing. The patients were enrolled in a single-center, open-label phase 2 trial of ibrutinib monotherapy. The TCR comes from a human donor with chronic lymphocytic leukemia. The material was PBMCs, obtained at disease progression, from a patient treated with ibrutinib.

The sequence in DNA is TGTGCCAGCAGCCCTACTTCGACAGGGGTCAATGAGCAGTTCTTC. Its translation is CASSPTSTGVNEQFF. The rearranged chain carries TRBV7-9 and TRBJ2-1; a stretch of 8 junction bases matches TRBD1. Measured from the cysteine to the phenylalanine, the CDR3 is 15 residues long. This entry keeps only the CDR3 DNA: 45 bases, framed from base 1. V is trimmed back by 5 bases and J by 6 bases, and the junction contains 9 bases that no gene match accounts for. CDR1 and CDR2 were assigned from the germline V gene (reference sequence) as SEHNR and FQNEAQ.